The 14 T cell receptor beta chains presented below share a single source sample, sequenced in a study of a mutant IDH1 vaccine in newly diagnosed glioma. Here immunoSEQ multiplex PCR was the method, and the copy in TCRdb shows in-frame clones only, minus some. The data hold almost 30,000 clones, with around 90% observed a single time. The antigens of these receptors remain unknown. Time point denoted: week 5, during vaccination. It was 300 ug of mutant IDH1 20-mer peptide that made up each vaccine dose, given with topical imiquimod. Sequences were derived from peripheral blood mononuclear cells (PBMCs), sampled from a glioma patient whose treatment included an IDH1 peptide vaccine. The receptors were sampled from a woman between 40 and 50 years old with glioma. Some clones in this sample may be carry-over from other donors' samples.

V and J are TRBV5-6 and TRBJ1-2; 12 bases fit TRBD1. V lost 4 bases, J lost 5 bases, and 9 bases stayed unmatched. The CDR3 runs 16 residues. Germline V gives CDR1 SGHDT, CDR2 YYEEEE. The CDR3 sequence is CASSPGMGQGAYGYTF. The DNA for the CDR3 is TGTGCCAGCAGCCCGGGGATGGGACAGGGGGCTTATGGCTACACCTTC.

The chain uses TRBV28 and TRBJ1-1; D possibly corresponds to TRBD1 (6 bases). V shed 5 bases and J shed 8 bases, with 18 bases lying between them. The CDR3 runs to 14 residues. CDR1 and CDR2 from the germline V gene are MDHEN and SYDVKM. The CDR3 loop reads CASSLQQGAREAFF. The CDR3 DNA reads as TGTGCCAGCAGTCTCCAACAGGGAGCCAGGGAAGCTTTCTTT.

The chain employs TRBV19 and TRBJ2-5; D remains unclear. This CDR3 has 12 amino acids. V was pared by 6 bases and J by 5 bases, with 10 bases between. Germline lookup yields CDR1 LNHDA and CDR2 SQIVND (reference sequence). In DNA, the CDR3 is TGTGCCAGTAGCGGTCTTGGGGAGACCCAGTACTTC. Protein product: CASSGLGETQYF.

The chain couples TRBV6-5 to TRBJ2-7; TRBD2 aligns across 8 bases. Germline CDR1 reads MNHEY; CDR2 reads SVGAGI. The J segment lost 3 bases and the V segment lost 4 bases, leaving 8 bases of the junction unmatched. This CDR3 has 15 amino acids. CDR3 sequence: CASSSLELAVYEQYF. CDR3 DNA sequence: TGTGCCAGCAGTTCTCTTGAACTAGCGGTCTACGAGCAGTACTTC.

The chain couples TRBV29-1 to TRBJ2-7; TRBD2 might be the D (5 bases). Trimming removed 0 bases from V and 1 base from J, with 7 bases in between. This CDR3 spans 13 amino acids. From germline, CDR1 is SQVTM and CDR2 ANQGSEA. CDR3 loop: CSVEDGMSYEQYF. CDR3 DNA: TGCAGCGTTGAAGACGGGATGTCCTACGAGCAGTACTTC.

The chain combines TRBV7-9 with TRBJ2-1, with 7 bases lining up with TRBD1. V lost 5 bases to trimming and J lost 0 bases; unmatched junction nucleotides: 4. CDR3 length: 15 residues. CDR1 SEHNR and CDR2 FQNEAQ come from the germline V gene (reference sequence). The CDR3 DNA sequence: TGTGCCAGCAGCCTCAGGGACAGCTCCTACAATGAGCAGTTCTTC. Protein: CASSLRDSSYNEQFF.

Here the CDR3 DNA reads TGTGCCAGCACCCGGGAACAGATCACCGGGGAGCTGTTTTTT. Protein: CASTREQITGELFF. The rearrangement uses TRBV2 and TRBJ2-2; a possible D gene is TRBD2 (5 bases). CDR3 length: 14 amino acids. V was cut by 7 bases and J by 4 bases, with 13 bases left in between. Germline V gene lookup returns CDR1 SNHLY and CDR2 FYNNEI.

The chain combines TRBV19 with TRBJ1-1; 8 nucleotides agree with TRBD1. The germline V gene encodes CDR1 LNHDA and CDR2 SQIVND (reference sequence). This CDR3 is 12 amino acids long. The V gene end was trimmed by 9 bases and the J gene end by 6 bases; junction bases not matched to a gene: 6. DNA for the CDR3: TGTGCCAGCGGGACAGGTAACCCTGAAGCTTTCTTT. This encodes CASGTGNPEAFF.

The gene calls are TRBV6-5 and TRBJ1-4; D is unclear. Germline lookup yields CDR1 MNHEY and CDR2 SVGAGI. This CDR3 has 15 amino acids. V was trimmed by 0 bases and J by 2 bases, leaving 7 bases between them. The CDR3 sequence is CASSYSALTNEKLFF. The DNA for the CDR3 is TGTGCCAGCAGTTACTCGGCCCTGACTAATGAAAAACTGTTTTTT.

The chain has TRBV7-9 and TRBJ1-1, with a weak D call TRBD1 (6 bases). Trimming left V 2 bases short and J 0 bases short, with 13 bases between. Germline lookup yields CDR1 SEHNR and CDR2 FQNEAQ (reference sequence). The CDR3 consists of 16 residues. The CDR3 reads CASSLFNRALNTEAFF. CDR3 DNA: TGTGCCAGCAGCTTATTTAACAGGGCCTTGAACACTGAAGCTTTCTTT. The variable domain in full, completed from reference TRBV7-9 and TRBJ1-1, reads DTGVSQNPRHKITKRGQNVTFRCDPISEHNRLYWYRQTLGQGPEFLTYFQNEAQLEKSRLLSDRFSAERPKGSFSTLEIQRTEQGDSAMYLCASSLFNRALNTEAFFGQGTRLTVV.

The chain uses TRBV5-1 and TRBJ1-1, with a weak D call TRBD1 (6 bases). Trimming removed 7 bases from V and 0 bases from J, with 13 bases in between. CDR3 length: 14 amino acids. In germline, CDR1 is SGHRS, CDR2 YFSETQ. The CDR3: CASGWGPMNTEAFF. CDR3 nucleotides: TGCGCCAGCGGTTGGGGGCCTATGAACACTGAAGCTTTCTTT.

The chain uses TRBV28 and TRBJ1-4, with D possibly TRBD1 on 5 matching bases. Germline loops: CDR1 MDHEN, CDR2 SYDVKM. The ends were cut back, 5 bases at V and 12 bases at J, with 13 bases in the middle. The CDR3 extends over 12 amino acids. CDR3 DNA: TGTGCCAGCAGTACCCCGACGGGGGAACTGTTTTTT. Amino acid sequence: CASSTPTGELFF.

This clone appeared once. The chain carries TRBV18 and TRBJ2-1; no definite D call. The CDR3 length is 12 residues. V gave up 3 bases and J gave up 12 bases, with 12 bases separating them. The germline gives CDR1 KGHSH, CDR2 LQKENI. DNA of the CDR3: TGTGCCAGCTCACCGGCCAAAACGGGGCAGTTCTTC. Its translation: CASSPAKTGQFF. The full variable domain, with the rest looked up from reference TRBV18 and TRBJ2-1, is NAGVMQNPRHLVRRRGQEARLRCSPMKGHSHVYWYRQLPEEGLKFMVYLQKENIIDESGMPKERFSAEFPKEGPSILRIQQVVRGDSAAYFCASSPAKTGQFFGPGTRLTVL.

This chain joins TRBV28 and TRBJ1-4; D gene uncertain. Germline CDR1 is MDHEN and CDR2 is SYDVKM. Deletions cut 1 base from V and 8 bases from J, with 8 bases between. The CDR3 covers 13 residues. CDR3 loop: CASSLYFREKLFF. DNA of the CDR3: TGTGCCAGCAGTTTATATTTTAGGGAAAAACTGTTTTTT.